This T cell receptor (beta chain) derives from a study of T cell repertoires in cytomegalovirus infection. Concerning this clonotype: Its specificity is unknown.

The CDR3 spans 14 residues. V gave up 7 bases and J gave up 3 bases, with 15 bases separating them. TCRdb used MiXCR to reprocess the reads, holding one entry per CDR3 protein. The data show approximately 340,000 distinct CDR3 sequences, 25% to 35% seen once. This material consisted of cultured PBMCs, taken from culture after CMV antigen stimulation. The sequence came from a human donor in good health (CMV status not recorded). Some clones in this sample may be carry-over from other donors' samples. The J gene is TRBJ1-1, the V gene TRBV12-3 or TRBV12-4, with a possible D match to TRBD1 (5 bases). The CDR3 spells CASTPGDGYTEAFF. CDR3 sequence (DNA): TGTGCCAGCACCCCGGGGGACGGGTACACTGAAGCTTTCTTT.